This note documents a single T cell receptor beta chain sequence. As yet, its antigen is unknown. Within the sample, other DNA sequences also encode this same CDR3. This entry is derived from a study of shared clonotypes between healthy human individuals. TCRdb's table, derived via immunoSEQ multiplex PCR, lists solely in-frame clones and lacks some. In the table there are around 1.9 million clones, just over 90% of which are singletons. The germline CDR1 and CDR2 sequences are MNHEY and SMNVEV (reference sequence). The CDR3 has 13 amino acids. The ends were cut back, 6 bases at V and 2 bases at J, with 11 bases in the middle. Positively selected for CCR7, the CD45RO-negative cells used as naive CD8 cells excluded terminally differentiated effector memory CD45RA+ cells. Study-wide results and caveats: With several donors compared, roughly 4.9% of naive CD4 clonotypes were shared.

The TCR sequence derives from a man between 18 and 29 years old in good health. Some clones in this sample may be carry-over from other donors' samples. Sequencing used naive CD8+ T cells from PBMCs. The gene calls are TRBV27 and TRBJ2-7; D call uncertain. DNA of the CDR3: TGTGCCAGCAGCGGGCTCCCCCCCTACGAGCAGTACTTC. Protein product: CASSGLPPYEQYF.